These 24 T cell receptor beta chains share one sample of origin, sequenced in a study of OX40 agonist ivuxolimab in advanced cancers. Sequencing used immunoSEQ multiplex PCR; TCRdb keeps in-frame clones, though not all of them. The data show about 27,000 clones, 65% to 90% seen once. Sequenced here: CD4+ or CD8+ T cells sorted from blood, sampled in a trial of the OX40 agonist ivuxolimab. Every receptor here comes from an adult with an advanced solid tumor such as melanoma, head and neck, liver or kidney cancer.

CDR3 region: CASSFLGTDNTEAFF. CDR3 coding DNA: TGCGCCAGCAGCTTTCTCGGGACAGATAACACTGAAGCTTTCTTT. V and J are TRBV5-1 and TRBJ1-1; 7 nucleotides agree with TRBD1. Looked up from germline, CDR1 is SGHRS and CDR2 is YFSETQ. V shed 2 bases and J 2 bases; nucleotides not matched to a gene: 6. This CDR3 comprises 15 residues.

The chain couples TRBV6-1 to TRBJ1-6; D is uncertain. This CDR3 has 15 amino acids. Trimming removed 3 bases from V and 0 bases from J, with 6 bases in between. Germline assignment: CDR1 MNHNS and CDR2 SASEGT. CDR3 loop: CASSESSSYNSPLHF. For the CDR3, the DNA is TGTGCCAGCAGTGAGTCCAGCTCCTATAATTCACCCCTCCACTTT.

The rearrangement links TRBV28 to TRBJ2-7; D remains ambiguous. Deletions cut 5 bases from V and 3 bases from J, with 14 bases between. This CDR3 contains 14 residues. Germline V gene data show CDR1 as MDHEN and CDR2 as SYDVKM. CDR3 protein: CASSQIASGYEQYF. The DNA of the CDR3 is TGTGCCAGCAGTCAAATTGCCTCCGGCTACGAGCAGTACTTC.

The V and J genes are TRBV28 and TRBJ2-1; 11 nucleotides agree with TRBD1. The germline V gene has CDR1 MDHEN and CDR2 SYDVKM. The V segment lost 2 bases and the J segment 6 bases; nucleotides outside the gene matches: 3. This CDR3 comprises 15 residues. CDR3 coding DNA: TGTGCCAGCAGTTTAGGACAGGGGGCGAGCAATGAGCAGTTCTTC. Translation gives CASSLGQGASNEQFF.

This chain joins TRBV9 and TRBJ2-7; possible D gene TRBD2, 6 bases. V was pared by 3 bases and J by 2 bases, with 15 bases between. The length of the CDR3 is 15 residues. Germline V gene sequence: CDR1 SGDLS, CDR2 YYNGEE. CDR3 DNA sequence: TGTGCCAGCAGCGCCTGGGACTCGCCTACCTACGAGCAGTACTTC. Encoded protein: CASSAWDSPTYEQYF.

The chain joins TRBV4-1 to TRBJ2-2, with no clear D. Germline CDR1 reads MGHRA; CDR2 reads YSYEKL. CDR3 length equals 13 residues. The V end was cut by 4 bases, the J end by 2 bases, with 5 bases between. The CDR3 bases are TGCGCCAGCAGCCCTGGAAACACCGGGGAGCTGTTTTTT. It encodes CASSPGNTGELFF.

The chain combines TRBV7-9 with TRBJ2-1; 13 bases fit TRBD2. The CDR3 has 17 amino acids. Unmatched junction bases numbered 10, after V lost 3 bases and J lost 8 bases. The germline gives CDR1 SEHNR, CDR2 FQNEAQ (reference sequence). Written as DNA, the CDR3 is TGTGCCAGCAGCTTTGAAGGGACTAGCGGGGATGGCGATGAGCAGTTCTTC. Translated, it gives CASSFEGTSGDGDEQFF.

V usage is TRBV27 and J usage is TRBJ1-5; D not certain. V was trimmed by 3 bases and J by 2 bases, leaving 11 bases between them. This CDR3 comprises 15 residues. The germline gives CDR1 MNHEY, CDR2 SMNVEV (reference sequence). CDR3 amino acids: CASSLVPPGNQPQHF. The CDR3 DNA follows: TGTGCCAGCAGTTTGGTCCCCCCCGGCAATCAGCCCCAGCATTTT.

The gene calls are TRBV4-1 and TRBJ1-5; D may be TRBD1 (5 bases). The V gene lost 3 bases and the J gene lost 0 bases, with 9 bases spanning the gap. Germline V lookup: CDR1 MGHRA, CDR2 YSYEKL. The CDR3 has 15 residues. The CDR3 protein is CASSHRGDSNQPQHF. CDR3 in DNA: TGCGCCAGCAGCCATCGAGGGGATAGCAATCAGCCCCAGCATTTT.

The J gene is TRBJ2-7, the V gene TRBV14; TRBD2 matches at 10 bases. CDR3 length equals 14 residues. Germline CDR1 is SGHDN and CDR2 is FVKESK. Losses at the gene ends were 5 bases for V and 1 base for J; bases not matched to a gene: 2. CDR3 protein: CASSELAGSYEQYF. DNA for the CDR3: TGTGCCAGCAGCGAACTAGCGGGGTCCTACGAGCAGTACTTC.

The CDR3: CASSFGNTEAFF. CDR3 DNA sequence: TGTGCCAGCAGCTTCGGGAACACTGAAGCTTTCTTT. The V call is TRBV5-4, the J call TRBJ1-1, with no clear D. This CDR3 is built from 12 residues. V lost 2 bases to trimming and J lost 1 base, with 3 bases between them. In germline, CDR1 is SGHNT, CDR2 YYREEE (reference sequence).

The chain recombines TRBV7-8 with TRBJ2-1; D is unclear. Germline V lookup: CDR1 SGHVS, CDR2 FQNEAQ. The V gene lost 5 bases and the J gene lost 4 bases, with 12 bases spanning the gap. The CDR3 spans 14 residues. Here the CDR3 reads CASSPILMYNEQFF. CDR3 coding DNA: TGTGCCAGCAGCCCTATCTTAATGTACAATGAGCAGTTCTTC.

The chain couples TRBV2 to TRBJ1-1; D is unclear. The germline V gene encodes CDR1 SNHLY and CDR2 FYNNEI. Trimming stripped 6 bases from V and 8 bases from J, with 10 bases between. The CDR3 contains 11 residues. This CDR3 is CASRSGREAFF. CDR3 in DNA: TGTGCCAGCAGAAGTGGGAGGGAAGCTTTCTTT.

The table lists this clone with a count of one. This chain uses TRBV29-1 with TRBJ1-1, with D possibly matching TRBD1 (5 bases). With 2 bases removed from V and 7 bases from J, the gap between germline ends came to 8 bases. Germline V CDR1 and CDR2: SQVTM, ANQGSEA. CDR3 length: 11 amino acids. The CDR3 DNA sequence: TGCAGCGTTGAAAGCACAGGTGAAGCTTTCTTT. Its protein is CSVESTGEAFF.

The gene calls are TRBV30 and TRBJ2-1; 10 positions match TRBD2. The CDR3 is 15 residues long. Germline trimming cut 2 bases from V and 5 bases from J; bases unmatched to any gene: 6. Germline values: CDR1 GTSNPN, CDR2 SVGIG (reference sequence). This CDR3 is CAWSSGTSANNEQFF. CDR3 sequence (DNA): TGTGCCTGGAGTTCCGGGACTAGCGCCAACAATGAGCAGTTCTTC.

This chain connects TRBV6-1 to TRBJ2-7; D is uncertain. The CDR3 covers 17 residues. CDR1 and CDR2 (germline): MNHNS, SASEGT. The V end was cut by 0 bases, the J end by 3 bases, with 18 bases between. The CDR3 reads CASSEALYEEFFYEQYF. CDR3 bases: TGTGCCAGCAGTGAAGCGTTGTATGAGGAGTTCTTCTACGAGCAGTACTTC.

This clone was recorded a few times. V gene TRBV27 combines with J gene TRBJ1-1; 7 nucleotides line up with TRBD1. The CDR3 consists of 13 residues. Germline V gives CDR1 MNHEY, CDR2 SMNVEV (reference sequence). After removal of 8 bases from V and 11 bases from J, the junction contained 14 bases not matched to a gene. The CDR3 region has the DNA TGTGCCAGCGGGGGGGGGACAGTCACGGAGGCTTTCTTT. Amino acid sequence: CASGGGTVTEAFF.

This clone appeared a single time. The chain employs TRBV9 and TRBJ2-5, with 9 bases fitting TRBD2. Unmatched junction bases numbered 0, after V lost 2 bases and J lost 1 base. Germline-derived CDR1 and CDR2 are SGDLS and YYNGEE. There are 14 residues in the CDR3. This chain's CDR3 is CASSVTSGQETQYF. The CDR3 region has the DNA TGTGCCAGCAGCGTGACTAGCGGCCAAGAGACCCAGTACTTC.

V and J are TRBV19 and TRBJ2-1; D possibly corresponds to TRBD1 (5 bases). Per germline, CDR1 LNHDA and CDR2 SQIVND (reference sequence). The V end was cut by 5 bases, the J end by 4 bases, with 36 bases between. CDR3 length: 22 residues. The CDR3 loop reads CASSWASKSYIPTGTLYNEQFF. In DNA, the CDR3 is TGTGCCAGTAGTTGGGCCTCTAAATCCTACATCCCCACAGGTACACTGTACAATGAGCAGTTCTTC.

The chain couples TRBV27 to TRBJ2-1; TRBD2 agrees at 14 bases. Germline CDR1 is MNHEY and CDR2 is SMNVEV (reference sequence). The J segment lost 4 bases and the V segment lost 4 bases, leaving 6 bases of the junction unmatched. The length of the CDR3 is 17 residues. CDR3 region: CASSYGGLAGAYNEQFF. In DNA, the CDR3 is TGTGCCAGCAGTTACGGGGGACTAGCGGGGGCATACAATGAGCAGTTCTTC.

J is TRBJ1-5 and V is TRBV28; D is undetermined. Trimming left V 3 bases short and J 1 base short, with 7 bases between. CDR1 is MDHEN and CDR2 is SYDVKM in the germline V gene. The CDR3 is 14 residues long. CDR3 coding DNA: TGTGCCAGCAGTTTTGCCGGAAGCAATCAGCCCCAGCATTTT. This translates into CASSFAGSNQPQHF. The full variable domain, its missing parts supplied by reference TRBV28 and TRBJ1-5, is DVKVTQSSRYLVKRTGEKVFLECVQDMDHENMFWYRQDPGLGLRLIYFSYDVKMKEKGDIPEGYSVSREKKERFSLILESASTNQTSMYLCASSFAGSNQPQHFGDGTRLSIL.

The chain is built from TRBV29-1 and TRBJ1-2; D is perhaps TRBD1 (6 bases). CDR1 and CDR2 from the germline V gene are SQVTM and ANQGSEA. The CDR3 consists of 14 residues. The ends were cut back, 5 bases at V and 4 bases at J, with 17 bases in the middle. DNA of the CDR3: TGCAGCGTTCCTAAGAGGCAGGGGAGCTATGGCTACACCTTC. It translates to CSVPKRQGSYGYTF.

V and J are TRBV28 and TRBJ1-1; a possible D gene is TRBD1 (5 bases). This CDR3 is built from 14 residues. V was shortened by 5 bases and J by 4 bases, with 14 bases between the two germline ends. CDR1 and CDR2 from the germline V gene are MDHEN and SYDVKM. CDR3 in DNA: TGTGCCAGCAGTGGAGGGGAATATGGCACTGAAGCTTTCTTT. Its translation: CASSGGEYGTEAFF.

The chain uses TRBV6-5 and TRBJ2-3, with no clear D. Trimming removed 0 bases at V and 2 bases at J, with 9 bases between. This CDR3 has 15 amino acids. CDR1 and CDR2 (germline): MNHEY, SVGAGI. The CDR3 loop is CASSYSSGSTDTQYF. The CDR3 DNA reads as TGTGCCAGCAGTTACTCGAGTGGTTCCACAGATACGCAGTATTTT.